The sequence of this TCR beta chain was determined in a study of cytomegalovirus exposure and HLA in healthy donors. A remark on this clone: The antigen remains unidentified.

General study results and limits: TRBV6-2, TRBV6-3 and some other V segments were unresolvable in 87-base-pair reads. Common viral pathogens seemed to be connected with several of the most significant clusters, according to a later analysis.

The germline CDR1 and CDR2 sequences are MNHNY and SVGAGI (reference sequence). V gave up 7 bases and J gave up 4 bases; unmatched junction bases: 7. The CDR3 runs 14 residues. Vbeta (60) and Jbeta (13) primers were used in the PCR. Clones were read by immunoSEQ multiplex PCR, and TCRdb kept only the in-frame ones, dropping some. Its table lists about 100,000 clones. Donors were nominally healthy when sampled, though unrecorded immune exposures were likely. This TCR was sampled from a man aged 45-65 years in good health and CMV-seronegative. The sequenced sample was PBMCs. This chain uses TRBV6-6 with TRBJ2-5, with TRBD1 matching over 9 bases. CDR3 residues: CASIRTGAGETQYF. The CDR3 DNA follows: TGTGCCAGCATTCGGACAGGGGCGGGAGAGACCCAGTACTTC.